The 9 T cell receptor beta chains below were found in one sample sequenced in a study of control samples from healthy donors and cancer patients. Method: immunoSEQ multiplex PCR; TCRdb's copy keeps in-frame clones and lacks some. The sample includes 150,000 to 200,000 clones. Sample: blood. The receptor set was obtained from a woman aged 30 to 39 in good health.

As regards this clone: An end of the junction differs from the germline gene, which may be a read error. The rearrangement links TRBV5-1 to TRBJ2-1, with 10 bases identical to TRBD2. The V gene's germline CDR1 is SGHRS and CDR2 YFSETQ. The CDR3 contains 16 residues. CDR3 DNA: TGCGCCCGCAGCTTGGGGCAGCGGGGGGGCTGGAATGAGCAGTTCTTC. Translation: CARSLGQRGGWNEQFF.

The chain joins TRBV5-5 to TRBJ2-7; D is uncertain. V gave up 3 bases and J gave up 5 bases, with 12 bases separating them. The germline CDR1 and CDR2 sequences are SGHKS and YYEKEE (reference sequence). CDR3 length equals 13 residues. This CDR3 is CASSWAGPDEQYF. The CDR3 bases are TGTGCCAGCAGCTGGGCCGGTCCGGACGAGCAGTACTTC. The full variable domain, in which reference TRBV5-5 and TRBJ2-7 provide the parts outside the CDR3, is DAGVTQSPTHLIKTRGQQVTLRCSPISGHKSVSWYQQVLGQGPQFIFQYYEKEERGRGNFPDRFSARQFPNYSSELNVNALLLGDSALYLCASSWAGPDEQYFGPGTRLTVT.

The genes are TRBV10-3 and TRBJ1-4, with D maybe TRBD1 (5 bases). Trimming took 0 bases from V and 8 from J, leaving 13 bases between them. The CDR3 consists of 15 residues. Germline V lookup: CDR1 ENHRY, CDR2 SYGVKD. For the CDR3, the DNA is TGTGCCATCAGTGAGTCGATCGGGGGGGACGAAAAACTGTTTTTT. Protein product: CAISESIGGDEKLFF.

The V call is TRBV6-5, the J call TRBJ1-6; the D is unclear. CDR1 is MNHEY and CDR2 is SVGAGI in the germline V gene. V was cut by 2 bases and J by 4 bases, with 9 bases left in between. The CDR3 covers 15 residues. The CDR3 bases are TGTGCCAGCAGTTACGTCGGTTCGTATAATTCACCCCTCCACTTT. This translates into CASSYVGSYNSPLHF.

The chain has TRBV14 and TRBJ1-3; the D is unclear. This CDR3 spans 15 amino acids. Germline lookup yields CDR1 SGHDN and CDR2 FVKESK. V gave up 8 bases and J gave up 2 bases, with 16 bases separating them. CDR3 in DNA: TGTGCCAGCTCCCTTTATCCACTTCCTGGAAACACCATATATTTT. Amino acid sequence: CASSLYPLPGNTIYF.

CDR3 sequence (DNA): TGTGCCAGTAGTATAAAGGGGACAGGGGGCAGGGAGCAGTTCTTC. Protein sequence: CASSIKGTGGREQFF. V and J are TRBV19 and TRBJ2-1; TRBD1 matches at 12 bases. The V segment lost 2 bases and the J segment 10 bases; nucleotides outside the gene matches: 6. CDR3 length equals 15 residues. Germline V gene data show CDR1 as LNHDA and CDR2 as SQIVND (reference sequence). Using reference TRBV19 and TRBJ2-1 for the parts outside the CDR3, the full variable domain is DGGITQSPKYLFRKEGQNVTLSCEQNLNHDAMYWYRQDPGQGLRLIYYSQIVNDFQKGDIAEGYSVSREKKESFPLTVTSAQKNPTAFYLCASSIKGTGGREQFFGPGTRLTVL.

V usage is TRBV18 and J usage is TRBJ2-5, with D possibly being TRBD1 (5 bases). The CDR3 totals 13 residues. The V gene lost 3 bases and the J gene lost 2 bases, with 7 bases spanning the gap. The germline V gene has CDR1 KGHSH and CDR2 LQKENI. CDR3 nucleotide sequence: TGTGCCAGCTCACCGGACATTCAAGAGACCCAGTACTTC. Translating gives CASSPDIQETQYF.

This chain links TRBV9 with TRBJ2-3; 10 bases align to TRBD2. Germline V gene data show CDR1 as SGDLS and CDR2 as YYNGEE. Trimming cost V 1 base and J 2 bases; bases outside gene matches: 4. The length of the CDR3 is 16 residues. DNA for the CDR3: TGTGCCAGCAGCGTAACAGCGGGGGGGCCCACAGATACGCAGTATTTT. The encoded protein is CASSVTAGGPTDTQYF.

This chain joins TRBV7-2 and TRBJ1-5, with D unresolved. V lost 2 bases and J 2 bases, leaving 10 bases between the germline ends. The germline V gene has CDR1 SGHTA and CDR2 FQGNSA. The CDR3 is 15 amino acids. This CDR3 reads CASSLSISGNQPQHF. In DNA, the CDR3 is TGTGCCAGCAGCTTATCCATTTCGGGCAATCAGCCCCAGCATTTT. Looking up the rest from reference TRBV7-2 and TRBJ1-5 gives the full variable domain: GAGVSQSPSNKVTEKGKDVELRCDPISGHTALYWYRQSLGQGLEFLIYFQGNSAPDKSGLPSDRFSAERTGGSVSTLTIQRTQQEDSAVYLCASSLSISGNQPQHFGDGTRLSIL.